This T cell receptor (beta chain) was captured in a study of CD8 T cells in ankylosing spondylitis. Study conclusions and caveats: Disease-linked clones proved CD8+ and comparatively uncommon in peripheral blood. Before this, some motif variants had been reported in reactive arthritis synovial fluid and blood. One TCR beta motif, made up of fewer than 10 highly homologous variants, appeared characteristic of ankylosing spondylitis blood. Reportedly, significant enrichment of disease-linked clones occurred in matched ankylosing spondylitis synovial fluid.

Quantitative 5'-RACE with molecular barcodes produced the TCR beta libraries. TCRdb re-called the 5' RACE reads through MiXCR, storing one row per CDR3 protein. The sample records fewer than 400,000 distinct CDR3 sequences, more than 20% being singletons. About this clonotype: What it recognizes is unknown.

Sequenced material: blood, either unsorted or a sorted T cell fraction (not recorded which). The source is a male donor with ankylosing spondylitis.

The CDR3 bases are TGTGCCAGCAGTGAAACTGTTTACAATCAGCCCCAGCATTTT. Amino acid sequence: CASSETVYNQPQHF. The V and J genes are TRBV2 and TRBJ1-5; D gene unclear. Trimming cost V 2 bases and J 3 bases, with 8 bases left between them. Germline-derived CDR1 and CDR2 are SNHLY and FYNNEI. The CDR3 totals 14 residues.